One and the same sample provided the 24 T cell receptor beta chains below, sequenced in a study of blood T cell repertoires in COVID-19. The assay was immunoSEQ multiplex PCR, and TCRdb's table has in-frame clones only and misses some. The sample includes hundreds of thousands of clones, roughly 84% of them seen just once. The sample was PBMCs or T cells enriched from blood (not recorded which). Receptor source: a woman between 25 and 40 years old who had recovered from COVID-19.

The CDR3 loop reads CASRPPLRSGTGGTEAFF. Written as DNA, the CDR3 is TGTGCCAGCAGACCCCCCCTAAGATCCGGGACAGGGGGCACTGAAGCTTTCTTT. The chain combines TRBV7-9 with TRBJ1-1, with 11 bases aligning to TRBD1. The junction had 16 bases not matched to a gene; V was cut back by 6 bases and J by 4 bases. CDR1 and CDR2 from the germline V gene are SEHNR and FQNEAQ (reference sequence). This CDR3 has 18 amino acids.

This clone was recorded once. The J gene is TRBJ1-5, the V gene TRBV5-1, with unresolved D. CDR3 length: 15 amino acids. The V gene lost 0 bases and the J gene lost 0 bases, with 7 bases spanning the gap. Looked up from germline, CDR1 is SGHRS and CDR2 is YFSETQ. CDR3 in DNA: TGCGCCAGCAGCTTGGCCGGGATTAGCAATCAGCCCCAGCATTTT. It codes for CASSLAGISNQPQHF.

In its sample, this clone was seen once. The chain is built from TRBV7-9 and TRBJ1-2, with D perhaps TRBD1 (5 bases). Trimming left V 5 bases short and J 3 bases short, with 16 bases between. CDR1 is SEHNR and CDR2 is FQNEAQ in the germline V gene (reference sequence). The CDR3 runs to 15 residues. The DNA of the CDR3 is TGTGCCAGCAGCGTAGGGGAGGGCCGTGACTATGGCTACACCTTC. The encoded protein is CASSVGEGRDYGYTF.

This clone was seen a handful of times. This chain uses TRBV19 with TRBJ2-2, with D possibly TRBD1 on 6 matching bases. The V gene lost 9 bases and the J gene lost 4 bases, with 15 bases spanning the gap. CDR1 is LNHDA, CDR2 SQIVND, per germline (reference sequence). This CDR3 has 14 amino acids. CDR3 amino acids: CASTRTGSTGELFF. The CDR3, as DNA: TGTGCCAGCACTCGTACAGGGTCCACCGGGGAGCTGTTTTTT.

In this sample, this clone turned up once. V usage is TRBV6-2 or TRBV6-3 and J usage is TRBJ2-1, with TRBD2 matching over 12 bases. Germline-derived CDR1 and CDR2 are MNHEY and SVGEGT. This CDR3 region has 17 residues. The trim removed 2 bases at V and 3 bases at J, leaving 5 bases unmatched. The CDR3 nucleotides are TGTGCCAGCAGTTACACGGCTAGCGGGAGGGGCTACAATGAGCAGTTCTTC. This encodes CASSYTASGRGYNEQFF.

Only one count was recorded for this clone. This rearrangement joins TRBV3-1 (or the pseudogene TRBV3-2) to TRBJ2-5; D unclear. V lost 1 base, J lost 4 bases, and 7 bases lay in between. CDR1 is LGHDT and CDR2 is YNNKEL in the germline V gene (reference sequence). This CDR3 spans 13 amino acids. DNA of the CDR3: TGTGCCAGCAGCCAAGCGGTGCGAGAGACCCAGTACTTC. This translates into CASSQAVRETQYF.

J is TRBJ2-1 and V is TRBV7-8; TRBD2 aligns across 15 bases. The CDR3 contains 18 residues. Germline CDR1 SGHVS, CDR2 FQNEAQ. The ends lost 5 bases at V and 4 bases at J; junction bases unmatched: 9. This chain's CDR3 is CASSPRTSGGASYNEQFF. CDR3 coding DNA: TGTGCCAGCAGCCCGCGGACTAGCGGGGGGGCCTCGTACAATGAGCAGTTCTTC.

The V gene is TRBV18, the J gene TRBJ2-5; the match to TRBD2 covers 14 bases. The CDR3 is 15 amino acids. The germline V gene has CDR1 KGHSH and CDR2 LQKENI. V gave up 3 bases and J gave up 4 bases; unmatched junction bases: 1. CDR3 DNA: TGTGCCAGCTCACCGGGACTAGCGGGAGTAGAGACCCAGTACTTC. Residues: CASSPGLAGVETQYF. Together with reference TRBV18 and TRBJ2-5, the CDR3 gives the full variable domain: NAGVMQNPRHLVRRRGQEARLRCSPMKGHSHVYWYRQLPEEGLKFMVYLQKENIIDESGMPKERFSAEFPKEGPSILRIQQVVRGDSAAYFCASSPGLAGVETQYFGPGTRLLVL.

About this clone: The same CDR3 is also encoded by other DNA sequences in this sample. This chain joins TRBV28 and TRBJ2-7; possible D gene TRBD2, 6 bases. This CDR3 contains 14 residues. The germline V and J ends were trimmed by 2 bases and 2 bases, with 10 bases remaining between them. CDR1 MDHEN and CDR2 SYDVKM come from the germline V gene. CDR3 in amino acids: CASSLPGGAYEQYF. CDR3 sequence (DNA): TGTGCCAGCAGTTTACCCGGCGGGGCCTACGAGCAGTACTTC.

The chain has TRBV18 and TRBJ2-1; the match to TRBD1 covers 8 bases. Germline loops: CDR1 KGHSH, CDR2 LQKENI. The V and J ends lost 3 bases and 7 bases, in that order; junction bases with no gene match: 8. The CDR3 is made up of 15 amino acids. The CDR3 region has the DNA TGTGCCAGCTCACCTTGGGCCGACAGGGGTAATGAGCAGTTCTTC. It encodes CASSPWADRGNEQFF.

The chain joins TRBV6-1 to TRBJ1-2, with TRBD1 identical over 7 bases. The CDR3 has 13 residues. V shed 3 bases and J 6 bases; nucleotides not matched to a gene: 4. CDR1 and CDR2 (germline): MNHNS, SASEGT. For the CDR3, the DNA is TGTGCCAGCAGTGAGGACAGGACGGATGGCTACACCTTC. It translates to CASSEDRTDGYTF.

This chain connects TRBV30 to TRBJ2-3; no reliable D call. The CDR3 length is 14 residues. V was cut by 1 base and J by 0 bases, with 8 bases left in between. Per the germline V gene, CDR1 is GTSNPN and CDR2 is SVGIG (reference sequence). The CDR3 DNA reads TGTGCCTGGAGTGACGCCCTAAGCACAGATACGCAGTATTTT. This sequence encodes CAWSDALSTDTQYF.

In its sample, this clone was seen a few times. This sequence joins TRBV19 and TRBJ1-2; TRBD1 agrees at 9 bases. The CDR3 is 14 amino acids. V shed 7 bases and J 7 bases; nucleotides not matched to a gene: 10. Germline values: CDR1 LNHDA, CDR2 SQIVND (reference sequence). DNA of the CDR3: TGTGCCAGTACCCTGGACAGGGGCAGAGGTGGCTACACCTTC. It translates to CASTLDRGRGGYTF.

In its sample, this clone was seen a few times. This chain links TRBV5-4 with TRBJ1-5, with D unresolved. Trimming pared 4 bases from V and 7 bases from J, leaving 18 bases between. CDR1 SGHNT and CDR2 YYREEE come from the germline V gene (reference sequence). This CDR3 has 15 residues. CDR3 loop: CASSTGPGGNQPQHF. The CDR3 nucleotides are TGTGCCAGCAGCACCGGGCCAGGAGGGAACCAGCCCCAGCATTTT. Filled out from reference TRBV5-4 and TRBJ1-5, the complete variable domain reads ETGVTQSPTHLIKTRGQQVTLRCSSQSGHNTVSWYQQALGQGPQFIFQYYREEENGRGNFPPRFSGLQFPNYSSELNVNALELDDSALYLCASSTGPGGNQPQHFGDGTRLSIL.

The chain's CDR3 is CATRAGTALYGYTF. The CDR3 DNA follows: TGTGCCACCAGGGCCGGGACTGCACTTTATGGCTACACCTTC. The chain uses TRBV15 and TRBJ1-2; D is perhaps TRBD1 (5 bases). The germline gives CDR1 LNHNV, CDR2 YYDKDF (reference sequence). Trimming stripped 6 bases from V and 5 bases from J, with 16 bases between. CDR3 size: 14 residues.

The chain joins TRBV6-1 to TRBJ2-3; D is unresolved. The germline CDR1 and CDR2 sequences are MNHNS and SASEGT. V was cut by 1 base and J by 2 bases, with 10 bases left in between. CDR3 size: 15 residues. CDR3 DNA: TGTGCCAGCAGTGAAGGACTTACCTACACAGATACGCAGTATTTT. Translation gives CASSEGLTYTDTQYF.

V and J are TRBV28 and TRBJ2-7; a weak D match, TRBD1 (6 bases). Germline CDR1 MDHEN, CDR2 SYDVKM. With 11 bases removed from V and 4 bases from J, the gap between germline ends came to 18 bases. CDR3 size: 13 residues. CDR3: CAHGGTLLYEQYF. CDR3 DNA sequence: TGTGCCCACGGTGGGACACTCCTATACGAGCAGTACTTC.

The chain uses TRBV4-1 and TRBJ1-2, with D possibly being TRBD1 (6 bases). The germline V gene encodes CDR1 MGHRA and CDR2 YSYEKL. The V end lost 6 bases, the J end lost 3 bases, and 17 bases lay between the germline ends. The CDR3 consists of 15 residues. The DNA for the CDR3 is TGCGCCAGCAGACAACGACAGGCCTCGGACTATGGCTACACCTTC. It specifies CASRQRQASDYGYTF.

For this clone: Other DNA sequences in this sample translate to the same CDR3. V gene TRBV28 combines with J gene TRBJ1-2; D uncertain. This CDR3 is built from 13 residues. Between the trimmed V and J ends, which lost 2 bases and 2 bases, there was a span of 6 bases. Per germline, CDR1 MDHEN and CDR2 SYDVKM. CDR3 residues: CASSLGQNYGYTF. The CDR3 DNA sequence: TGTGCCAGCAGTTTAGGCCAGAACTATGGCTACACCTTC.

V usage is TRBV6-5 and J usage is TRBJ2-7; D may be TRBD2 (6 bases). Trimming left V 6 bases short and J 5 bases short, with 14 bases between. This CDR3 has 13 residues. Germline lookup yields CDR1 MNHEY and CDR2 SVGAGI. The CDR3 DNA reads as TGTGCCAGCAGGAAAGCGGACTATGACGAGCAGTACTTC. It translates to CASRKADYDEQYF.

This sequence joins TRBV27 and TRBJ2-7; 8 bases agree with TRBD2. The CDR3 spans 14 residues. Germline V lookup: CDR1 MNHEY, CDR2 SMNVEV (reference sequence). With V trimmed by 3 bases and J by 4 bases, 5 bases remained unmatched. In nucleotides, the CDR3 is TGTGCCAGCAGTTTTGGCGGGAGGTCATACGAGCAGTACTTC. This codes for CASSFGGRSYEQYF.

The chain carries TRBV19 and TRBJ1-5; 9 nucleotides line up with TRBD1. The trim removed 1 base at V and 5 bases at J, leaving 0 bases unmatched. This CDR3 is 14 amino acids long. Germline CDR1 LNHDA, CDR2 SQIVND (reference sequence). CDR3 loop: CASSIGTGDQPQHF. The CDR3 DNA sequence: TGTGCCAGTAGTATAGGGACAGGGGATCAGCCCCAGCATTTT.

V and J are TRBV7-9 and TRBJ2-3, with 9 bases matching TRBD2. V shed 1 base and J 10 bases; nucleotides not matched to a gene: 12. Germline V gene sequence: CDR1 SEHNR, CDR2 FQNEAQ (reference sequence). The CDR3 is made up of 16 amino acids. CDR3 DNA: TGTGCCAGCAGCTTAGTAGGTAGCGGGGGCTCTCGGCCGCAGTATTTT. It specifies CASSLVGSGGSRPQYF. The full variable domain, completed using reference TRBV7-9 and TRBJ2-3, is DTGVSQNPRHKITKRGQNVTFRCDPISEHNRLYWYRQTLGQGPEFLTYFQNEAQLEKSRLLSDRFSAERPKGSFSTLEIQRTEQGDSAMYLCASSLVGSGGSRPQYFGPGTRLTVL.

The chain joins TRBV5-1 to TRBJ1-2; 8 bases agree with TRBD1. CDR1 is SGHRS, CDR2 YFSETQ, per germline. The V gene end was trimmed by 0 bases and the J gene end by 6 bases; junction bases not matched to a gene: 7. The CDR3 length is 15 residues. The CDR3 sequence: CASSLAAYRGDGYTF. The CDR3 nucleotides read TGCGCCAGCAGCTTGGCGGCTTACAGGGGGGATGGCTACACCTTC.